A single count supports the clone carrying this T cell receptor (beta chain). The antigen remains unidentified. A second PCR, run for about 7 to 11 cycles, used a sample-barcoded 5' primer plus a J-beta primer mix. Each of the samples gave a minimum of 3 million paired-end reads that contained CDR3. TCRdb re-analysed the 5' RACE reads in MiXCR, keeping a single row per CDR3 protein. The sample yields hundreds of thousands of distinct CDR3 sequences, 58% seen once. The data belong to a study of blood T cells in healthy people across ages. Study-wide results and caveats: Age showed a roughly linear inverse relationship with TCR beta diversity per million T cells. The CMV status of each donor remained undetermined, and this could have confounded shifts in expanded clonotypes.

Germline loops: CDR1 MNHEY, CDR2 SVGEGT. The length of the CDR3 is 11 residues. Trimming removed 4 bases at V and 9 bases at J, with 7 bases between. Sequenced: blood. The rearrangement uses TRBV6-2 or TRBV6-3 and TRBJ2-4; a possible D gene is TRBD2 (5 bases). The sequence was collected from a man aged 60 to 75 in good health. CDR3: CASSSSGIQYF. Here the CDR3 DNA reads TGTGCCAGCAGTTCCAGCGGCATTCAGTACTTC.